This passage covers 25 T cell receptor beta chains from one sample sequenced in a study of response to subunit inactivated influenza vaccine. TCRdb reprocessed the RT-PCR reads via MiXCR and lists one record per CDR3 protein. Of a few hundred thousand distinct CDR3 sequences listed, less than 25% are singletons. The sequencing here drew on PBMCs from blood, taken approximately 22 months after vaccination. The source is a man between 45 and 75 years old who received an inactivated influenza vaccine.

This clonotype was counted a few times. This chain links TRBV24-1 with TRBJ2-2; weak D call: TRBD1 (6 bases). The CDR3 consists of 15 residues. Per germline, CDR1 KGHDR and CDR2 SFDVKD. Trimming cost V 5 bases and J 3 bases, with 12 bases left between them. The CDR3 loop reads CATSGSDRYTGELFF. CDR3 DNA: TGTGCCACCAGTGGTTCGGACAGATACACCGGGGAGCTGTTTTTT.

This clonotype came up a few times. At one of its ends the junction is not consistent with the germline gene, which may arise from a read error. V gene TRBV5-1 combines with J gene TRBJ1-1; D ambiguous. The CDR3 has 17 residues. Germline CDR1 and CDR2: SGHRS and YFSETQ. This chain's CDR3 is CASSLGLRGSVNTEAFF. The CDR3, as DNA: TGCGCCAGCAGCTTGGGCTTGCGGGGTTCAGTCAACACTGAAGCCTTCTTT.

At least ten counts were recorded for this clonotype. This chain joins TRBV2 and TRBJ1-1; D remains unclear. This CDR3 contains 12 residues. Per germline, CDR1 SNHLY and CDR2 FYNNEI. V was shortened by 4 bases and J by 3 bases, with 6 bases between the two germline ends. CDR3 bases: TGTGCCAGCAGTGTGCAACACACTGAAGCTTTCTTT. It specifies CASSVQHTEAFF.

In its sample, this clonotype was seen a few times. The rearrangement joins TRBV4-1 to TRBJ2-7, with TRBD1 identical over 9 bases. Germline V gene data show CDR1 as MGHRA and CDR2 as YSYEKL. Unmatched junction bases numbered 4, after V lost 1 base and J lost 3 bases. The CDR3 is 15 residues long. The CDR3 coding sequence is TGCGCCAGCAGCCAAGTTCCGGGACAGGGCTACGAGCAGTACTTC. Its translation is CASSQVPGQGYEQYF.

This clonotype has a handful of counts. Relative to the germline gene, one junction end is altered; a read error may explain this. The chain couples TRBV4-2 to TRBJ1-1, with D possibly matching TRBD1 (5 bases). The length of the CDR3 is 15 residues. Per germline, CDR1 LGHNA and CDR2 YNFKEQ. CDR3 in DNA: TGTCCCAGCAGCCAGCCGGACATTCGGCACACTGAAGCTTTCTTT. Amino acid sequence: CPSSQPDIRHTEAFF.

The V gene is TRBV5-4, the J gene TRBJ1-2; tentatively, D is TRBD1 (6 bases). Germline V gene data show CDR1 as SGHNT and CDR2 as YYREEE (reference sequence). The CDR3 covers 15 residues. Trimming stripped 0 bases from V and 2 bases from J, with 11 bases between. This chain's CDR3 is CASSLVAGENYGYTF. The CDR3 coding sequence is TGTGCCAGCAGCTTGGTAGCAGGGGAGAACTATGGCTACACCTTC.

This clonotype was observed at least ten times. The rearrangement links TRBV5-6 to TRBJ1-6; 8 nucleotides match TRBD1. The junction had 5 bases not matched to a gene; V was cut back by 3 bases and J by 9 bases. Germline values: CDR1 SGHDT, CDR2 YYEEEE. CDR3 length: 14 amino acids. The CDR3: CASSSPGGTSPLHF. The CDR3 region has the DNA TGTGCCAGCAGCTCCCCAGGGGGCACTTCACCCCTCCACTTT.

This clonotype was counted a few times. V usage is TRBV20-1 and J usage is TRBJ1-1, with TRBD1 matching 8 bases. CDR1 and CDR2 (germline): DFQATT, SNEGSKA (reference sequence). V lost 3 bases, J lost 0 bases, and 9 bases stayed unmatched. The CDR3 sequence is 16 residues long. CDR3: CSASGGTGNMNTEAFF. CDR3 in DNA: TGCAGTGCTAGCGGGGGGACAGGAAACATGAACACTGAAGCTTTCTTT.

This clonotype has more than one count but fewer than ten. This chain uses TRBV7-9 with TRBJ1-3; no clear D gene. This CDR3 spans 15 amino acids. Trimming took 5 bases from V and 0 from J, leaving 11 bases between them. Per germline, CDR1 SEHNR and CDR2 FQNEAQ (reference sequence). CDR3 protein: CASSPRTDSGNTIYF. The CDR3 coding sequence is TGTGCCAGCAGCCCGCGGACGGACTCTGGAAACACCATATATTTT. Drawing the rest from reference TRBV7-9 and TRBJ1-3, the complete variable domain is DTGVSQNPRHKITKRGQNVTFRCDPISEHNRLYWYRQTLGQGPEFLTYFQNEAQLEKSRLLSDRFSAERPKGSFSTLEIQRTEQGDSAMYLCASSPRTDSGNTIYFGEGSWLTVV.

The rearrangement links TRBV10-3 to TRBJ2-5, with D possibly TRBD2 on 6 matching bases. Germline loops: CDR1 ENHRY, CDR2 SYGVKD. Trimming cost V 7 bases and J 5 bases, with 17 bases left between them. The CDR3 totals 14 residues. CDR3 in DNA: TGTGCCATCACTCCCAGTGGAGGGTACGAGACCCAGTACTTC. This codes for CAITPSGGYETQYF.

Ten or more counts support this clonotype. V usage is TRBV4-1 and J usage is TRBJ1-5; maybe TRBD1 (6 bases). The V end was cut by 2 bases, the J end by 7 bases, with 21 bases between. The length of the CDR3 is 17 residues. Germline V gene data show CDR1 as MGHRA and CDR2 as YSYEKL. The CDR3 spells CASSQLSGGRRLQPQHF. CDR3 DNA: TGCGCCAGCAGCCAACTATCGGGGGGGCGTAGATTACAGCCCCAGCATTTT.

This clonotype was counted only a few times. The chain joins TRBV7-2 to TRBJ2-5; 9 bases align to TRBD2. CDR1 SGHTA and CDR2 FQGNSA come from the germline V gene. The CDR3 contains 16 residues. V lost 0 bases to trimming and J lost 1 base; unmatched junction nucleotides: 3. In nucleotides, the CDR3 is TGTGCCAGCAGCTTAGCCGTGACTAGCGGCCAAGAGACCCAGTACTTC. Residues: CASSLAVTSGQETQYF.

This clonotype has more than one count but fewer than ten. This sequence joins TRBV12-3 or TRBV12-4 and TRBJ2-5; D not certain. The length of the CDR3 is 14 residues. The V end lost 3 bases, the J end lost 3 bases, and 11 bases lay between the germline ends. The CDR3 sequence is CASSFSRREETQYF. CDR3 nucleotides: TGTGCCAGCAGTTTTTCGCGTCGGGAAGAGACCCAGTACTTC.

The gene calls are TRBV7-8 and TRBJ1-2, with a possible D match to TRBD1 (5 bases). The CDR3 consists of 16 residues. Per germline, CDR1 SGHVS and CDR2 FQNEAQ. V was shortened by 3 bases and J by 0 bases, with 14 bases between the two germline ends. CDR3 nucleotide sequence: TGTGCCAGCAGCTTGGCGGAGCCGGGACCTAACTATGGCTACACCTTC. Protein product: CASSLAEPGPNYGYTF.

There are a few counts of this clonotype. The chain couples TRBV20-1 to TRBJ1-1; the match to TRBD1 covers 8 bases. Germline V gene data show CDR1 as DFQATT and CDR2 as SNEGSKA (reference sequence). The CDR3 has 13 residues. V lost 6 bases to trimming and J lost 0 bases; unmatched junction nucleotides: 3. The CDR3, as DNA: TGCAGTGCCTGGACAGGGATGAACACTGAAGCTTTCTTT. As protein: CSAWTGMNTEAFF.

This chain joins TRBV7-8 and TRBJ2-1; 7 nucleotides agree with TRBD2. In germline, CDR1 is SGHVS, CDR2 FQNEAQ. Trimming removed 2 bases from V and 4 bases from J; junction bases left unmatched: 8. This CDR3 region has 16 residues. CDR3 DNA sequence: TGTGCCAGCAGCTTAAATTTGGCTAGCGGATACAATGAGCAGTTCTTC. Its protein is CASSLNLASGYNEQFF.

The table lists this clonotype with a few counts. The CDR3 DNA is TGTGCCAGAGAGCGGGGTTTGAATCAGCCCCAGCATTTT. It yields the protein CARERGLNQPQHF. The gene calls are TRBV19 and TRBJ1-5; D ambiguous. The CDR3 is 13 amino acids. The V gene lost 9 bases and the J gene lost 4 bases, with 13 bases spanning the gap. CDR1 and CDR2 (germline): LNHDA, SQIVND (reference sequence). The full variable domain, rest sourced from reference TRBV19 and TRBJ1-5, is DGGITQSPKYLFRKEGQNVTLSCEQNLNHDAMYWYRQDPGQGLRLIYYSQIVNDFQKGDIAEGYSVSREKKESFPLTVTSAQKNPTAFYLCARERGLNQPQHFGDGTRLSIL.

This clonotype was found a few times. The chain has TRBV5-1 and TRBJ2-7; no clear D gene. Trimming pared 0 bases from V and 5 bases from J, leaving 12 bases between. The V gene's germline CDR1 is SGHRS and CDR2 YFSETQ. CDR3 length: 14 amino acids. The DNA of the CDR3 is TGCGCCAGCAGCTTGGCCGGGCGCGTACACGAGCAGTACTTC. Translating gives CASSLAGRVHEQYF.

This rearrangement joins TRBV7-2 to TRBJ1-1; D uncertain. The CDR3 loop spans 13 amino acids. V was shortened by 3 bases and J by 1 base, with 6 bases between the two germline ends. Looked up from germline, CDR1 is SGHTA and CDR2 is FQGNSA. CDR3 sequence reads: CASSLKANTEAFF. In DNA form, the CDR3 reads TGTGCCAGCAGCTTGAAGGCGAACACTGAAGCTTTCTTT. The complete variable domain, with remaining parts taken from reference TRBV7-2 and TRBJ1-1, reads GAGVSQSPSNKVTEKGKDVELRCDPISGHTALYWYRQSLGQGLEFLIYFQGNSAPDKSGLPSDRFSAERTGGSVSTLTIQRTQQEDSAVYLCASSLKANTEAFFGQGTRLTVV.

V and J are TRBV29-1 and TRBJ2-5; D not resolved. The germline CDR1 and CDR2 sequences are SQVTM and ANQGSEA. The CDR3 spans 13 residues. V lost 4 bases and J 4 bases, leaving 13 bases between the germline ends. CDR3 sequence (DNA): TGCAGCGTTGGAGAGGTTCGCCCAGAGACCCAGTACTTC. Amino acids: CSVGEVRPETQYF.

This clonotype was seen more than once but under ten times. The V and J genes are TRBV6-5 and TRBJ2-7, with TRBD1 identical over 9 bases. Looked up from germline, CDR1 is MNHEY and CDR2 is SVGAGI. Trimming at V came to 5 bases and at J to 7 bases, leaving 3 bases not matched to a gene. The CDR3 spans 12 residues. CDR3 DNA: TGTGCCAGCAGTCACGGGACAGGGGAGCAGTACTTC. This codes for CASSHGTGEQYF.

V usage is TRBV12-3 or TRBV12-4 and J usage is TRBJ2-5; TRBD2 matches at 11 bases. This CDR3 has 15 residues. The junction had 7 bases not matched to a gene; V was cut back by 6 bases and J by 4 bases. The CDR3 coding sequence is TGTGCCAGCAGGATGGTTACTAGCGGGGGAGAGACCCAGTACTTC. Its translation is CASRMVTSGGETQYF.

The chain couples TRBV6-6 to TRBJ2-5; a possible D gene is TRBD1 (5 bases). Germline CDR1 reads MNHNY; CDR2 reads SVGAGI (reference sequence). The CDR3 is made up of 13 amino acids. Trimming left V 6 bases short and J 3 bases short, with 11 bases between. The CDR3 DNA reads as TGTGCCAGCAGCGGACACCAGGAAGAGACCCAGTACTTC. Residues: CASSGHQEETQYF.

As concerns this clonotype: Relative to the germline gene, one junction end is altered; a read error may explain this. This chain joins TRBV20-1 and TRBJ2-5; D unresolved. The CDR3 sequence is 12 residues long. In germline, CDR1 is DFQATT, CDR2 SNEGSKA (reference sequence). The CDR3 sequence is CSARGSWETQYF. The CDR3 DNA follows: TGCAGTGCCAGAGGAAGTTGGGAGACCCAGTACTTC.

This clonotype was observed a few times. This rearrangement joins TRBV10-1 to TRBJ1-1; weak D call: TRBD1 (5 bases). The CDR3 runs 14 residues. V was cut by 4 bases and J by 1 base, with 10 bases left in between. The V gene's germline CDR1 is WNHNN and CDR2 SYGVQD (reference sequence). The CDR3 reads CASSARQTNTEAFF. The CDR3 DNA reads as TGCGCCAGCAGTGCTCGACAGACGAACACTGAAGCTTTCTTT.